The rows below give T cell receptor beta chains drawn from one sample of a study of T cell responses to AZD1222 COVID-19 vaccine. Clones were sequenced by immunoSEQ multiplex PCR, and TCRdb holds only the in-frame ones, with some missing. Found here are some 30,000 clones, more than 75% of them singletons; the top ten hold 11%. The sequencing here drew on peripheral blood, taken 28 days after the second AZD1222 dose. All receptors derive from an adult who received the AZD1222 COVID-19 vaccine. Each CDR3 is given with its conserved first and last residue. The order of the fields is D gene, V gene, J gene, clone size, CDR3 DNA, CDR3 protein. D genes are given only for firm matches. A row's size may be missing; if present it is once, few, many or a size class.

D: NA
V: TRBV27
J: TRBJ2-3
size: NA
DNA: TGTGCCAGCAGTCCTAGGACGATTCCAGCGCAGTATTTT
CDR3: CASSPRTIPAQYF

D: NA
V: TRBV10-3
J: TRBJ1-5
size: NA
DNA: TGTGCCATCAGTGCAGGGGCCAGCAATCAGCCCCAGCATTTT
CDR3: CAISAGASNQPQHF

D: NA
V: TRBV4-1
J: TRBJ1-6
size: few
DNA: TGCGCCAGCAGCCATGGCAGGGGAAATTCACCCCTCCACTTT
CDR3: CASSHGRGNSPLHF

D: TRBD2
V: TRBV14
J: TRBJ2-2
size: NA
DNA: TGTGCCAGCAGCCGGGAGACGGGGGGGATTCCGAACACCGGGGAGCTGTTTTTT
CDR3: CASSRETGGIPNTGELFF

D: NA
V: TRBV5-1
J: TRBJ1-4
size: NA
DNA: TGCGCCAGCAGCTTGCAACCTGGAAATGAAAAACTGTTTTTT
CDR3: CASSLQPGNEKLFF

D: NA
V: TRBV4-1
J: TRBJ2-1
size: once
DNA: TGCGCCAGCAGCCAAGAAAGAAGGAATGAGCAGTTCTTC
CDR3: CASSQERRNEQFF

D: TRBD2
V: TRBV5-4
J: TRBJ2-7
size: NA
DNA: TGTGCCAGCAGCTCCAGGACTAGCTACGAGCAGTACTTC
CDR3: CASSSRTSYEQYF

D: NA
V: TRBV5-4
J: TRBJ1-1
size: NA
DNA: TGTGCCAGCAGCTTGCTGAGGGAAACTTTCTTT
CDR3: CASSLLRETFF

D: NA
V: TRBV19
J: TRBJ1-3
size: NA
DNA: TGTGCCAGTAGTATAGGACAGCAAAACACCATATATTTT
CDR3: CASSIGQQNTIYF

D: NA
V: TRBV2
J: TRBJ1-5
size: NA
DNA: TGTGCCAGCAGTGCGGGATCAGTTATTCAGCCCCAGCATTTT
CDR3: CASSAGSVIQPQHF

D: NA
V: TRBV19
J: TRBJ2-7
size: NA
DNA: TGTGCCAGTAGTCTCCGGGGCGCCGACGACGAGCAGTACTTC
CDR3: CASSLRGADDEQYF

D: NA
V: TRBV19
J: TRBJ1-1
size: NA
DNA: TGTGCCAGTAGTATCATTTACAGATTGAACACTGAAGCTTTCTTT
CDR3: CASSIIYRLNTEAFF

D: NA
V: TRBV6-5
J: TRBJ1-2
size: NA
DNA: TGTGCCAGCAAGATTGGACTTAACTATGGCTACACCTTC
CDR3: CASKIGLNYGYTF

D: TRBD2
V: TRBV30
J: TRBJ2-1
size: NA
DNA: TGTGCCTGGAGTGGCGGACTAGCGGGATTCAATGAGCAGTTCTTC
CDR3: CAWSGGLAGFNEQFF

D: NA
V: TRBV19
J: TRBJ1-6
size: NA
DNA: TGTGCCAGTAGTATAGCCCGGGAAGGTTCACCCCTCCACTTT
CDR3: CASSIAREGSPLHF

D: NA
V: TRBV5-1
J: TRBJ1-4
size: NA
DNA: TGCGCCAGCAGCTTGCCCAGTACTAATGAAAAACTGTTTTTT
CDR3: CASSLPSTNEKLFF

D: NA
V: TRBV30
J: TRBJ1-2
size: once
DNA: TGTGCCTGGAGTGTAGGGCAGGGAAGAAACTATGGCTACACCTTC
CDR3: CAWSVGQGRNYGYTF

D: NA
V: TRBV7-9
J: TRBJ2-7
size: once
DNA: TGTGCCAGCAGCTTAGTATCCGACTCCGGATCCTACGAGCAGTACTTC
CDR3: CASSLVSDSGSYEQYF

D: TRBD1
V: TRBV27
J: TRBJ1-6
size: NA
DNA: TGTGCCAGCAGTCCTCGGGACAGTAATTCACCCCTCCACTTT
CDR3: CASSPRDSNSPLHF

D: NA
V: TRBV2
J: TRBJ1-6
size: NA
DNA: TGTGCCAGCAGGCCCGGGACAAGCTATAATTCACCCCTCCACTTT
CDR3: CASRPGTSYNSPLHF

D: NA
V: TRBV6-4
J: TRBJ1-5
size: NA
DNA: TGTGCCAGCAGTATAGGGTTGGGGCAGCCCCAGCATTTT
CDR3: CASSIGLGQPQHF

D: TRBD2
V: TRBV7-2
J: TRBJ2-7
size: NA
DNA: TGTGCCAGCAGCTTAGGGACTAGCGGGAGTGGGTACGAGCAGTACTTC
CDR3: CASSLGTSGSGYEQYF

D: TRBD2
V: TRBV4-1
J: TRBJ2-3
size: few
DNA: TGCGCCAGCAGCCAAGATGTCGGAGTAGCGGGGGGTAGAGCAGATACGCAGTATTTT
CDR3: CASSQDVGVAGGRADTQYF

D: NA
V: TRBV7-2
J: TRBJ2-5
size: NA
DNA: TGTGCCAGCAGCTTGGGGCACCGGGAGACCCAGTACTTC
CDR3: CASSLGHRETQYF

D: NA
V: TRBV6-5
J: TRBJ1-2
size: NA
DNA: TGTGCCACCGACGAGGCCGCAGTCTATGGCTACACCTTC
CDR3: CATDEAAVYGYTF

D: TRBD2
V: TRBV5-1
J: TRBJ2-1
size: NA
DNA: TGCGCCAGCAGCTTGTCCGTAACCGGGACTAGCGGGAGGAAGAATGAGCAGTTCTTC
CDR3: CASSLSVTGTSGRKNEQFF

D: NA
V: TRBV5-5
J: TRBJ1-1
size: NA
DNA: TGTGCCAGCAGCCCCTTGCAGATTCTGGACACTGAAGCTTTCTTT
CDR3: CASSPLQILDTEAFF

D: NA
V: TRBV18
J: TRBJ2-5
size: NA
DNA: TGTGCCAGCTCACCCATCTTCTCCGGGACATACCAAGAGACCCAGTACTTC
CDR3: CASSPIFSGTYQETQYF

D: TRBD1
V: TRBV7-9
J: TRBJ1-3
size: NA
DNA: TGTGCCAGCAGCACAGGGGATTTGTCTGGAAACACCATATATTTT
CDR3: CASSTGDLSGNTIYF

D: NA
V: TRBV29-1
J: TRBJ1-4
size: NA
DNA: TGCAGCGTTGAGAAGATACAGGGAAAACTGTTTTTT
CDR3: CSVEKIQGKLFF

D: TRBD2
V: TRBV28
J: TRBJ2-7
size: NA
DNA: TGTGCCAGCGGTACTAGCGGGAGGCGCTACGAGCAGTACTTC
CDR3: CASGTSGRRYEQYF

D: NA
V: TRBV5-1
J: TRBJ1-2
size: NA
DNA: TGCGCCAGCAGCCCACAGGAGAGCCGTCGAGCGTATGGCTACACCTTC
CDR3: CASSPQESRRAYGYTF

D: NA
V: TRBV13
J: TRBJ2-5
size: NA
DNA: TGTGCCAGCAGCCGTAAACCTAGCGATCAAGAGACCCAGTACTTC
CDR3: CASSRKPSDQETQYF

D: TRBD2
V: TRBV14
J: TRBJ2-1
size: NA
DNA: TGTGCCAGCAGCCTATTGGGGCGGGGGGCCTACAATGAGCAGTTCTTC
CDR3: CASSLLGRGAYNEQFF

D: NA
V: TRBV12-5
J: TRBJ2-1
size: NA
DNA: TGTGCTAGTGCCCCACAGGGGACTTCCACTGAGCAGTTCTTC
CDR3: CASAPQGTSTEQFF

D: NA
V: TRBV7-8
J: TRBJ1-2
size: NA
DNA: TGTGCCAGCAGCTTAGATTTATCCAGCTATGGCTACACCTTC
CDR3: CASSLDLSSYGYTF

D: NA
V: TRBV12-3/TRBV12-4
J: TRBJ2-6
size: NA
DNA: TGTGCCAGCACCAGATCTGGGGCCAACGTCCTGACTTTC
CDR3: CASTRSGANVLTF

D: TRBD1
V: TRBV5-4
J: TRBJ2-2
size: NA
DNA: TGTGCCAGCAGCCCGGGGACAGCGAACACCGGGGAGCTGTTTTTT
CDR3: CASSPGTANTGELFF

D: NA
V: TRBV19
J: TRBJ1-1
size: NA
DNA: TGTGCCAGTACCCTAACGGAGGGCACTGAAGCTTTCTTT
CDR3: CASTLTEGTEAFF

D: NA
V: TRBV7-2
J: TRBJ2-7
size: NA
DNA: TGTGCCAGCAGCTCACCCACAGGGAGTATCTACGAGCAGTACTTC
CDR3: CASSSPTGSIYEQYF

D: TRBD1
V: TRBV5-8
J: TRBJ2-3
size: once
DNA: TGTGCCAGCAGCAGGGGGCGCACAGATACGCAGTATTTT
CDR3: CASSRGRTDTQYF